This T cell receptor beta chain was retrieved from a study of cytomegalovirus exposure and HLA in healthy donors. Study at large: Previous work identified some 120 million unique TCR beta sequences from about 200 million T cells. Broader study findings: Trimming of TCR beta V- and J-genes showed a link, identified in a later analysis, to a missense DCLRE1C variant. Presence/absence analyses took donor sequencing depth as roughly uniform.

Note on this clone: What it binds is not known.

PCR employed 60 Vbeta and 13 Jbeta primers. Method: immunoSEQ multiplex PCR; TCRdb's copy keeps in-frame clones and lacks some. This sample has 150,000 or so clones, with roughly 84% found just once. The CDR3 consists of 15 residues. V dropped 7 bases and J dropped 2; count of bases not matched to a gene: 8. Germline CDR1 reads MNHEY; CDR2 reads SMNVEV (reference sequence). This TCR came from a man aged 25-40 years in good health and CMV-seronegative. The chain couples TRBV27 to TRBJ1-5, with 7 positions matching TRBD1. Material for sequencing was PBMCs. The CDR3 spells CASKTQGLGNQPQHF. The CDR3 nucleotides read TGTGCCAGCAAAACACAGGGGCTCGGCAATCAGCCCCAGCATTTT.